The T cell receptor (beta chain) described here comes from a study of blood T cell repertoires in COVID-19. In the study overall: Samples representing acute and convalescent COVID-19 were sourced from the United States, Italy and Spain. PBMCs, B-cell-depleted T cells, or T cells were the source of the cDNA or gDNA that made up the material.

Those enrolled in Seattle joined during active infection and were followed longitudinally afterward. TCRdb's copy holds only in-frame clones and misses some; the assay was immunoSEQ multiplex PCR. The sample consists of about 120,000 clones, 81% of them appearing once. CDR1 LGHNA and CDR2 YSLEER come from the germline V gene. Losses at the gene ends were 1 base for V and 9 bases for J; bases not matched to a gene: 5. The CDR3 has 15 residues. This clone was picked up a small number of times. The origin of this receptor is a young man with COVID-19, enrolled during active disease. V and J are TRBV4-3 and TRBJ1-6; 8 positions agree with TRBD1. Source material: peripheral blood. CDR3 DNA sequence: TGCGCCAGCAGCCAAGGGACAGGGAAGACTTCACCCCTCCACTTT. Amino acids: CASSQGTGKTSPLHF.